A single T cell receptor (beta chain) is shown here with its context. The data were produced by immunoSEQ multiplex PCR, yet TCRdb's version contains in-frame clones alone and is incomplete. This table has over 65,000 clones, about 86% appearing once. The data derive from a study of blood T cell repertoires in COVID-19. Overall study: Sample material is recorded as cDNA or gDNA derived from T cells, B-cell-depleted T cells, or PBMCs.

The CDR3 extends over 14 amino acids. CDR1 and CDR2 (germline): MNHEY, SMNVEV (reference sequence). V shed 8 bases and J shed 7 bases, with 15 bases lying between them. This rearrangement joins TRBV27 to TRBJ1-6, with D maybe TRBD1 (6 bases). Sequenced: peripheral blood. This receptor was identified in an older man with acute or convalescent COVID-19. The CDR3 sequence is CASRGGAPNSPLHF. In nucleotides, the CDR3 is TGTGCCAGCCGAGGGGGGGCTCCGAATTCACCCCTCCACTTT.